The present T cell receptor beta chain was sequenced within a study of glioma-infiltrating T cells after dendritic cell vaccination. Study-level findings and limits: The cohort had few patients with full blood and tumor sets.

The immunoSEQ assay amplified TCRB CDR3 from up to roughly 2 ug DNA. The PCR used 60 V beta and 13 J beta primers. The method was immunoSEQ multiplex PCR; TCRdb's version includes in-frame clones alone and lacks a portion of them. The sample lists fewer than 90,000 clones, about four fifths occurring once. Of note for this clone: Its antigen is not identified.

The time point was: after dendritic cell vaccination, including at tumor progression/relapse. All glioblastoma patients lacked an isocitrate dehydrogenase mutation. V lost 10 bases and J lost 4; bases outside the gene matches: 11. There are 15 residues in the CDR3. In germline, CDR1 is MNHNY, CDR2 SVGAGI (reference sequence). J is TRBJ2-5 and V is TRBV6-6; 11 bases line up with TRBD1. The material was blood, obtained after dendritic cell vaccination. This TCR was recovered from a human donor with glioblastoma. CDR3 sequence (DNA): TGTGCCACCGTCTTGGGACAGGGGGAACGAGAGACCCAGTACTTC. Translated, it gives CATVLGQGERETQYF.